A selection of T cell receptor beta chains follows, all from one sample in a study of blood T cell repertoires in COVID-19. Method: immunoSEQ multiplex PCR; TCRdb's copy keeps in-frame clones and lacks some. The sample includes around 350,000 clones, more than 75% seen only once; the top ten take about 3%. Sequenced input: peripheral blood. These receptors were collected from a human donor in a cohort sampled during active COVID-19. The CDR3 runs from the conserved cysteine through the conserved F or W. Each record gives: D gene, CDR3 length, J gene, V gene, CDR3 protein. A D gene is named only where the DNA matches it firmly.

>-|14|TRBJ2-7|TRBV20-1
CSASWPLERREQYF
>TRBD2|16|TRBJ2-2|TRBV6-5
CASSYSSGEYIGELFF
>-|14|TRBJ2-2|TRBV7-2
CASSLRANTGELFF
>-|12|TRBJ2-7|TRBV3-1/TRBV3-2
CASSQTGYEQYF
>-|14|TRBJ2-7|TRBV6-5
CASSSGQTSYEQYF
>-|16|TRBJ2-1|TRBV2
CASSGIAGGGYNEQFF
>TRBD2|18|TRBJ2-1|TRBV5-4
CASTTGLAGWGIDNEQFF
>TRBD1|12|TRBJ1-5|TRBV3-1/TRBV3-2
CASSSHRGPQHF
>TRBD2|15|TRBJ2-2|TRBV6-1
CASSEFGRVTGELFF
>-|13|TRBJ2-5|TRBV29-1
CSVEVAFQETQYF
>-|13|TRBJ2-3|TRBV11-2
CASSPPLRDTQYF
>-|16|TRBJ2-1|TRBV5-1
CASSLGVSSSYNEQFF
>TRBD1|13|TRBJ1-6|TRBV10-1
CARGTGGVSPLHF
>TRBD2|19|TRBJ2-1|TRBV11-2
CASSLDHRVAGERNNEQFF
>-|13|TRBJ1-2|TRBV5-4
CASRTTDSYGYTF
>TRBD1|14|TRBJ1-4|TRBV5-1
CASSTGTGDEKLFF
>TRBD1|14|TRBJ1-1|TRBV6-5
CASSINRGNTEAFF
>TRBD1|16|TRBJ2-1|TRBV5-6
CASNDAQGSSYNEQFF
>-|11|TRBJ1-1|TRBV28
CASTQGTEAFF
>-|13|TRBJ2-7|TRBV9
CASSDPFSGEQYF
>TRBD2|17|TRBJ2-3|TRBV7-9
CASSLVPGGAGTDTQYF
>-|18|TRBJ2-1|TRBV11-2
CASSLGPTWGTLNNEQFF
>-|13|TRBJ2-3|TRBV6-6
CASNDPGTDTQYF
>-|14|TRBJ2-7|TRBV9
CASSVGQSSYEQYF
>TRBD1|12|TRBJ1-2|TRBV5-1
CASTDRDGGYTF
>-|13|TRBJ2-7|TRBV6-1
CASSEDTSYEQYF
>-|12|TRBJ1-4|TRBV6-5
CASSSRVEKLFF
>-|15|TRBJ1-5|TRBV6-5
CASSYTGTRDQPQHF
>TRBD1|14|TRBJ2-2|TRBV2
CASRAQGDTGELFF
>TRBD2|16|TRBJ2-1|TRBV7-9
CASSLGLAVTYNEQFF
>-|15|TRBJ1-5|TRBV19
CASSLRDPRGYPQHF
>-|17|TRBJ1-4|TRBV5-4
CASSIYDLRGRNEKLFF
>-|14|TRBJ2-1|TRBV28
CASSFLSSPHEQFF
>-|14|TRBJ2-5|TRBV7-2
CASSLGGQGETQYF
>-|17|TRBJ2-5|TRBV11-2
CASSPTSTGLFPETQYF
>-|15|TRBJ1-4|TRBV30
CACWDRGARNEKLFF
>-|16|TRBJ1-1|TRBV7-2
CASSSLGDRLNTEAFF
>TRBD2|14|TRBJ2-7|TRBV10-3
CAISAAGERAEQYF
>-|11|TRBJ2-7|TRBV7-8
CASSLTGEQYF
>-|15|TRBJ2-3|TRBV15
CATSRDWATGGRQYF
>-|14|TRBJ1-1|TRBV11-2
CASSLERTFSGAFF
>-|14|TRBJ2-1|TRBV7-2
CASSPQTSYNEQFF
>-|14|TRBJ1-4|TRBV3-1/TRBV3-2
CASSPVPGGEKLFF
>-|13|TRBJ2-1|TRBV4-1
CASSPTRGDEQFF
>TRBD1|17|TRBJ1-3|TRBV7-6
CASSSNPGQEYGNTIYF